This is a list of T cell receptor beta chains from one sample in a study of T cell repertoires in cytomegalovirus infection. For these TCRs, the target antigens are not known. One entry per CDR3 protein results from TCRdb running MiXCR on the reads. The sample includes some 500,000 distinct CDR3 sequences, roughly 42% of them seen just once. The material was cultured PBMCs, obtained from culture after CMV antigen stimulation. The source is a human donor in good health (CMV status not recorded). Some clones in this sample may be carry-over from other donors' samples. Each CDR3 is given with its conserved first and last residue. A D gene is named only where the DNA matches it firmly. The size field is filled for only some rows; it gives once, few, many or a size class.

cdr3_aa: CASSPRKANTGELFF
cdr3_nt: TGTGCCAGCAGCCCCCGGAAGGCCAACACCGGGGAGCTGTTTTTT
v_call: TRBV7-6
d_call: -
j_call: TRBJ2-2
clone_size: -

cdr3_aa: CASSPRAVGQGYTF
cdr3_nt: TGTGCCAGCAGCCCCCGGGCGGTAGGGCAGGGCTACACCTTC
v_call: TRBV7-2
d_call: -
j_call: TRBJ1-2
clone_size: many

cdr3_aa: CASSLTVSKNIQYF
cdr3_nt: TGCGCCAGCAGCTTAACGGTATCCAAAAACATTCAGTACTTC
v_call: TRBV5-1
d_call: -
j_call: TRBJ2-4
clone_size: -

cdr3_aa: CAKAGTGTYGYTF
cdr3_nt: TGTGCCAAGGCCGGGACAGGGACGTATGGCTACACCTTC
v_call: TRBV2
d_call: TRBD1
j_call: TRBJ1-2
clone_size: few

cdr3_aa: CASSHRPRQPSTDTQYF
cdr3_nt: TGTGCCAGCAGCCATCGACCCAGGCAACCTAGCACAGATACGCAGTATTTT
v_call: TRBV7-2
d_call: -
j_call: TRBJ2-3
clone_size: few

cdr3_aa: CASSSGTPQTGELFF
cdr3_nt: TGCGCCAGCAGCTCCGGGACCCCACAAACCGGGGAGCTGTTTTTT
v_call: TRBV5-1
d_call: -
j_call: TRBJ2-2
clone_size: few

cdr3_aa: CASRHRASGGTGELFF
cdr3_nt: TGTGCCAGCAGACACAGGGCTAGCGGGGGCACCGGGGAGCTGTTTTTT
v_call: TRBV4-1
d_call: TRBD2
j_call: TRBJ2-2
clone_size: -

cdr3_aa: CASSLSQALYNEQFF
cdr3_nt: TGTGCCAGCAGCTTAAGCCAGGCCCTGTACAATGAGCAGTTCTTC
v_call: TRBV7-9
d_call: -
j_call: TRBJ2-1
clone_size: -

cdr3_aa: CASRSSGTDDNEQFF
cdr3_nt: TGTGCCAGCAGAAGCTCCGGGACAGATGACAATGAGCAGTTCTTC
v_call: TRBV6-1
d_call: TRBD1
j_call: TRBJ2-1
clone_size: few

cdr3_aa: CVSSSLLAGSYEQYF
cdr3_nt: TGTGTCAGCAGCTCCCTGCTAGCGGGGTCCTACGAGCAGTACTTC
v_call: TRBV11-2
d_call: TRBD2
j_call: TRBJ2-7
clone_size: -

cdr3_aa: CASPVGGHLYF
cdr3_nt: TGTGCCAGCCCTGTCGGGGGCCACCTGTACTTC
v_call: TRBV7-2
d_call: -
j_call: TRBJ2-5
clone_size: -

cdr3_aa: CASTSSGRGTGELFF
cdr3_nt: TGTGCCAGCACCTCTAGCGGGAGAGGTACCGGGGAGCTGTTTTTT
v_call: TRBV6-2/TRBV6-3
d_call: TRBD2
j_call: TRBJ2-2
clone_size: few

cdr3_aa: CASSLDRGAGVTDTQYF
cdr3_nt: TGTGCCAGCAGTTTAGACAGAGGAGCGGGGGTGACAGATACGCAGTATTTT
v_call: TRBV12-3/TRBV12-4
d_call: TRBD2
j_call: TRBJ2-3
clone_size: -

cdr3_aa: CASSFDPDRVETQYF
cdr3_nt: TGTGCCAGCAGCTTCGATCCGGACAGGGTAGAGACCCAGTACTTC
v_call: TRBV7-2
d_call: TRBD1
j_call: TRBJ2-5
clone_size: few

cdr3_aa: CASSTRLANEQYF
cdr3_nt: TGTGCCAGCAGCACGAGACTAGCTAACGAGCAGTACTTC
v_call: TRBV7-2
d_call: TRBD2
j_call: TRBJ2-7
clone_size: -

cdr3_aa: CSAVGAGAGLRYNEQFF
cdr3_nt: TGCAGTGCTGTAGGTGCGGGCGCGGGACTACGTTACAATGAGCAGTTCTTC
v_call: TRBV20-1
d_call: TRBD2
j_call: TRBJ2-1
clone_size: -

cdr3_aa: CSAEGTGELGNQPQHF
cdr3_nt: TGCAGTGCTGAGGGGACAGGGGAATTGGGCAATCAGCCCCAGCATTTT
v_call: TRBV20-1
d_call: TRBD1
j_call: TRBJ1-5
clone_size: -

cdr3_aa: CASSLAPGGRTEAFF
cdr3_nt: TGTGCCAGCAGCTTAGCCCCAGGGGGCAGGACTGAAGCTTTCTTT
v_call: TRBV7-2
d_call: TRBD1
j_call: TRBJ1-1
clone_size: few

cdr3_aa: CASSLGGRVEKLFF
cdr3_nt: TGTGCCAGCAGTTTAGGTGGGCGGGTTGAAAAACTGTTTTTT
v_call: TRBV28
d_call: -
j_call: TRBJ1-4
clone_size: few

cdr3_aa: CASSLDLVQGIASTGELFF
cdr3_nt: TGTGCCAGCAGCTTAGACCTTGTTCAGGGGATCGCGAGCACCGGGGAGCTGTTTTTT
v_call: TRBV13
d_call: -
j_call: TRBJ2-2
clone_size: -

cdr3_aa: CASSLARGSADYGYTF
cdr3_nt: TGTGCCAGCAGCTTAGCTCGAGGCAGCGCAGACTATGGCTACACCTTC
v_call: TRBV7-8
d_call: -
j_call: TRBJ1-2
clone_size: few

cdr3_aa: CASSLDRATEAFF
cdr3_nt: TGTGCCAGCAGTTTGGACAGGGCCACTGAAGCTTTCTTT
v_call: TRBV12-3/TRBV12-4
d_call: TRBD1
j_call: TRBJ1-1
clone_size: -

cdr3_aa: CATSRDIGAGERNEQFF
cdr3_nt: TGTGCCACCAGCAGAGATATCGGAGCGGGAGAGCGGAATGAGCAGTTCTTC
v_call: TRBV15
d_call: TRBD2
j_call: TRBJ2-1
clone_size: -

cdr3_aa: CASSLSSGGGSGELFF
cdr3_nt: TGTGCCAGCAGCTTATCCAGCGGGGGAGGGTCCGGGGAGCTGTTTTTT
v_call: TRBV7-6
d_call: TRBD2
j_call: TRBJ2-2
clone_size: -

cdr3_aa: CASSHGQAPYEQYF
cdr3_nt: TGTGCCAGCAGCCACGGACAGGCACCCTACGAGCAGTACTTC
v_call: TRBV7-6
d_call: TRBD1
j_call: TRBJ2-7
clone_size: few

cdr3_aa: CASSDGGRSNQPQHF
cdr3_nt: TGTGCCAGCAGTGATGGTGGCAGAAGCAATCAGCCCCAGCATTTT
v_call: TRBV2
d_call: -
j_call: TRBJ1-5
clone_size: -

cdr3_aa: CASTLPGQGKNFF
cdr3_nt: TGTGCCAGCACCCTCCCGGGACAGGGAAAAAATTTCTTT
v_call: TRBV28
d_call: TRBD1
j_call: TRBJ1-1
clone_size: -

cdr3_aa: CASSAGPGRAYEQYF
cdr3_nt: TGTGCCAGCAGCGCCGGCCCGGGGCGGGCCTACGAGCAGTACTTC
v_call: TRBV7-8
d_call: -
j_call: TRBJ2-7
clone_size: -

cdr3_aa: CASSGDRGEKLFF
cdr3_nt: TGTGCCAGCAGCGGGGACAGGGGTGAAAAACTGTTTTTT
v_call: TRBV2
d_call: TRBD1
j_call: TRBJ1-4
clone_size: -

cdr3_aa: CASSQRGGGNEQFF
cdr3_nt: TGTGCCAGCAGCCAACGTGGTGGGGGGAATGAGCAGTTCTTC
v_call: TRBV11-1
d_call: -
j_call: TRBJ2-1
clone_size: -

cdr3_aa: CASSHQLNTEAFF
cdr3_nt: TGTGCCAGCAGTCACCAACTGAACACTGAAGCTTTCTTT
v_call: TRBV12-3/TRBV12-4
d_call: -
j_call: TRBJ1-1
clone_size: -

cdr3_aa: CASSPSGVNTEAFF
cdr3_nt: TGTGCCAGCAGCCCTTCAGGGGTGAACACTGAAGCTTTCTTT
v_call: TRBV7-9
d_call: -
j_call: TRBJ1-1
clone_size: -

cdr3_aa: CASSLSRGAPSSYNEQFF
cdr3_nt: TGTGCCAGCAGTTTGTCGCGGGGGGCCCCGAGCTCCTACAATGAGCAGTTCTTC
v_call: TRBV12-3/TRBV12-4
d_call: TRBD2
j_call: TRBJ2-1
clone_size: few

cdr3_aa: CASSERAGYNEQFF
cdr3_nt: TGTGCCAGCAGTGAACGAGCGGGTTACAATGAGCAGTTCTTC
v_call: TRBV2
d_call: -
j_call: TRBJ2-1
clone_size: few

cdr3_aa: CASSTRTSGSLSEQYF
cdr3_nt: TGTGCCAGCAGTACAAGGACTAGCGGGAGTCTGAGTGAGCAGTACTTC
v_call: TRBV12-3/TRBV12-4
d_call: TRBD2
j_call: TRBJ2-7
clone_size: -

cdr3_aa: CASSSTLNTEAFF
cdr3_nt: TGTGCCAGCAGCTCGACATTGAACACTGAAGCTTTCTTT
v_call: TRBV7-6
d_call: -
j_call: TRBJ1-1
clone_size: many

cdr3_aa: CASNPLQGDGNQPQHF
cdr3_nt: TGTGCCAGCAACCCCCTACAAGGGGATGGCAATCAGCCCCAGCATTTT
v_call: TRBV6-2/TRBV6-3
d_call: -
j_call: TRBJ1-5
clone_size: -

cdr3_aa: CASSSSGGGPYEQYF
cdr3_nt: TGCGCCAGCAGCTCTAGCGGGGGAGGCCCCTACGAGCAGTACTTC
v_call: TRBV5-1
d_call: TRBD2
j_call: TRBJ2-7
clone_size: -

cdr3_aa: CASSLDGALLQNIQYF
cdr3_nt: TGTGCCAGCAGCTTAGATGGGGCGCTTCTTCAAAACATTCAGTACTTC
v_call: TRBV7-8
d_call: -
j_call: TRBJ2-4
clone_size: -